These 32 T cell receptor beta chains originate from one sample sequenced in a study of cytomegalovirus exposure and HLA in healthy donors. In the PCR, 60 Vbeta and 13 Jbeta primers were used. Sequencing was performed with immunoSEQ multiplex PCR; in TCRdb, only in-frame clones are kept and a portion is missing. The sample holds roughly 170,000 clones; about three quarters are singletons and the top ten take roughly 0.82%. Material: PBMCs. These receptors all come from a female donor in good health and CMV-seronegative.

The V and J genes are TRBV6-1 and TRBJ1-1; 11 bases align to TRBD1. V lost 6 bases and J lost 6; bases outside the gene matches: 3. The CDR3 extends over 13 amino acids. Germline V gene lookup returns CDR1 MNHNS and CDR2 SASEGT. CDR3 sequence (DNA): TGTGCCAGCAGAGGACAGGGGGCTCCTGAAGCTTTCTTT. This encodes CASRGQGAPEAFF.

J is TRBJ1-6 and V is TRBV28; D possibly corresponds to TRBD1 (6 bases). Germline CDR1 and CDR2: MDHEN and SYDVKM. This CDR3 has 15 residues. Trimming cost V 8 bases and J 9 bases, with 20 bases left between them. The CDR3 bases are TGTGCCAGCCTAAACGAGGGCAGGGGAATTTCACCCCTCCACTTT. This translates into CASLNEGRGISPLHF.

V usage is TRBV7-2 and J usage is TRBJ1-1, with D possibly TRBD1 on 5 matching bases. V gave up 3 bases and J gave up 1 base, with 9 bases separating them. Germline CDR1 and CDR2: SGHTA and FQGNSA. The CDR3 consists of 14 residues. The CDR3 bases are TGTGCCAGCAGCTTGGGGCAGGCGAACACTGAAGCTTTCTTT. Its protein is CASSLGQANTEAFF. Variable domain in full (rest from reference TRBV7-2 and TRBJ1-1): GAGVSQSPSNKVTEKGKDVELRCDPISGHTALYWYRQSLGQGLEFLIYFQGNSAPDKSGLPSDRFSAERTGGSVSTLTIQRTQQEDSAVYLCASSLGQANTEAFFGQGTRLTVV.

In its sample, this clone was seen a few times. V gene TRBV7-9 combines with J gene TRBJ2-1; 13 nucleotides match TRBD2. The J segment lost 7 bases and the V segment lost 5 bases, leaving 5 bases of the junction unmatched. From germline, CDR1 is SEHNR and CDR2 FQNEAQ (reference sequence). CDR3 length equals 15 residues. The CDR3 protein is CASSLGTSGINEQFF. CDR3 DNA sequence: TGTGCCAGCAGCCTGGGGACTAGCGGGATAAATGAGCAGTTCTTC. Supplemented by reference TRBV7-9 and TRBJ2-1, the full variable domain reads DTGVSQNPRHKITKRGQNVTFRCDPISEHNRLYWYRQTLGQGPEFLTYFQNEAQLEKSRLLSDRFSAERPKGSFSTLEIQRTEQGDSAMYLCASSLGTSGINEQFFGPGTRLTVL.

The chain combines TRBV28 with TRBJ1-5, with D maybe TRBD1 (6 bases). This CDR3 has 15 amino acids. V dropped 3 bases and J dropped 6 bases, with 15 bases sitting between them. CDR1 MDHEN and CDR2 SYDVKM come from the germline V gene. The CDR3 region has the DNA TGTGCCAGCAGTTTGGATGGGGGCATGGGTCAGCCCCAGCATTTT. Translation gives CASSLDGGMGQPQHF.

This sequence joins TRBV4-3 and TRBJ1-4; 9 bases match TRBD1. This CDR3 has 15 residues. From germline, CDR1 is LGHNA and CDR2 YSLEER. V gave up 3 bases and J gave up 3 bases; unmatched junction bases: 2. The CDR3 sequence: CASSQTGGSNEKLFF. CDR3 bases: TGCGCCAGCAGCCAGACAGGGGGGTCTAATGAAAAACTGTTTTTT.

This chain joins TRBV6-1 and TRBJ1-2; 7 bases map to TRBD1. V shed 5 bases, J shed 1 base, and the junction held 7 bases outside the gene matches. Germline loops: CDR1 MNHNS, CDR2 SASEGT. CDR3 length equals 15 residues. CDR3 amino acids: CASSWGQLNNYGYTF. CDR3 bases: TGTGCCAGCAGTTGGGGACAGTTAAATAACTATGGCTACACCTTC.

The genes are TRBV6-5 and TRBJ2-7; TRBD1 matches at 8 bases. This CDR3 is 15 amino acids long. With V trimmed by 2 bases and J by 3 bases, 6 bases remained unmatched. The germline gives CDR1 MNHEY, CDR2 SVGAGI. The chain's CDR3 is CASSYPTGAHYEQYF. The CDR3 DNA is TGTGCCAGCAGTTACCCGACAGGGGCCCACTACGAGCAGTACTTC.

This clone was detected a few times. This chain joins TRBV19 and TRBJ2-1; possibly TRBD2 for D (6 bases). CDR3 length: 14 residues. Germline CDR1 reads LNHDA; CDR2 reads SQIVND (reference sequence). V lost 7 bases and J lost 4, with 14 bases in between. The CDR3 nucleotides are TGTGCCAGTATGATAGCGGAGGGGTACAATGAGCAGTTCTTC. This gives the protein CASMIAEGYNEQFF.

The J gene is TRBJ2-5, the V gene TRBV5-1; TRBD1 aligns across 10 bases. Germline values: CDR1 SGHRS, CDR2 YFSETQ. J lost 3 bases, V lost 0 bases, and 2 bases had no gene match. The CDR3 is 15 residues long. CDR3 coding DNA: TGCGCCAGCAGCTTGGTGGGGACAGGGGAAGAGACCCAGTACTTC. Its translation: CASSLVGTGEETQYF.

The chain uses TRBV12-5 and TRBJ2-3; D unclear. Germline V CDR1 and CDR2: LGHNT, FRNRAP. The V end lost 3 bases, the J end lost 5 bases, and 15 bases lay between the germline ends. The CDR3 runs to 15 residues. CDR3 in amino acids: CASGFYAIHLDTQYF. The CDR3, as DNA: TGTGCTAGTGGTTTTTACGCCATACACCTAGATACGCAGTATTTT.

CDR3 loop: CASSLDSGSETQYF. CDR3 coding DNA: TGTGCCAGCAGCTTAGACAGCGGGAGTGAGACCCAGTACTTC. The J gene is TRBJ2-5, the V gene TRBV11-3, with 8 bases identical to TRBD2. The CDR3 covers 14 residues. Germline lookup yields CDR1 SGHNT and CDR2 YENEEA. The J segment lost 5 bases and the V segment lost 0 bases, leaving 2 bases of the junction unmatched.

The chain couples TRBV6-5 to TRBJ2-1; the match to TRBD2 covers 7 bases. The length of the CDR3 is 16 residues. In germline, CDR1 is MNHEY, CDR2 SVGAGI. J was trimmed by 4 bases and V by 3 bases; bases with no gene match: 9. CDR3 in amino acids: CASSYSMGTTYNEQFF. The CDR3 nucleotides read TGTGCCAGCAGTTATAGTATGGGGACTACGTACAATGAGCAGTTCTTC.

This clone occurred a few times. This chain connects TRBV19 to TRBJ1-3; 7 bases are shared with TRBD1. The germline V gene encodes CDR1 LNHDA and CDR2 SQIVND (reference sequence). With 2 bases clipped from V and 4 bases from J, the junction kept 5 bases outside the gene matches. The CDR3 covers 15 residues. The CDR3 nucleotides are TGTGCCAGTAGTATAAGGGACAGCGGCGGAAACACCATATATTTT. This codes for CASSIRDSGGNTIYF.

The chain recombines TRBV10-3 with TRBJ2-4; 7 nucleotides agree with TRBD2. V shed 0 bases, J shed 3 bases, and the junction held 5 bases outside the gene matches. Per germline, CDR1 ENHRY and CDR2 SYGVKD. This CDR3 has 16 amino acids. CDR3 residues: CAISESGGEGKNIQYF. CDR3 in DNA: TGTGCCATCAGTGAGTCTGGGGGGGAGGGCAAAAACATTCAGTACTTC.

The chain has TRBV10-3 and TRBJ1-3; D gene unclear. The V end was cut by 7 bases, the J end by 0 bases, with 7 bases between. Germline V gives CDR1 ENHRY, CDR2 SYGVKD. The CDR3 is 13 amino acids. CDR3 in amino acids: CAITGNSGNTIYF. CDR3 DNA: TGTGCCATCACGGGAAACTCTGGAAACACCATATATTTT.

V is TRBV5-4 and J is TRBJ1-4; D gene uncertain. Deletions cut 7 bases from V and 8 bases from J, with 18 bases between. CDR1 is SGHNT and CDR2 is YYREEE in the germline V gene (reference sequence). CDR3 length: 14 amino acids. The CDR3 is CASHGGEESEKLFF. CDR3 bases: TGTGCCAGCCACGGTGGGGAGGAAAGCGAAAAACTGTTTTTT.

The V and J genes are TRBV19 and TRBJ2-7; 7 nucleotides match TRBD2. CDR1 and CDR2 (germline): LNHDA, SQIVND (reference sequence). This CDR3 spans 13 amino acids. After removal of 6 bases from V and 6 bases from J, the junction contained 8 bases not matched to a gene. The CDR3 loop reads CASRAAPGGEQYF. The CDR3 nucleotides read TGTGCCAGTAGAGCCGCCCCGGGGGGCGAGCAGTACTTC.

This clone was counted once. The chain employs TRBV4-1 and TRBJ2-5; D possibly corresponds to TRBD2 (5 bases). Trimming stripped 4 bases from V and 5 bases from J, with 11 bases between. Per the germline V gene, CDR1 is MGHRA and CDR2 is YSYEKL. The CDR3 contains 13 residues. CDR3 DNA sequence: TGCGCCAGCAGCCTACCCGGGGAGGAGACCCAGTACTTC. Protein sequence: CASSLPGEETQYF.

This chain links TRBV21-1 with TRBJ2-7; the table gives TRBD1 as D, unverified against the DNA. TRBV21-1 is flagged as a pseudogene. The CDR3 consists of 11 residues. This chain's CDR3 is CASSKGRAWYF. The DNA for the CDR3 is TGTGCCAGCAGCAAAGGCAGGGCCTGGTATTTC.

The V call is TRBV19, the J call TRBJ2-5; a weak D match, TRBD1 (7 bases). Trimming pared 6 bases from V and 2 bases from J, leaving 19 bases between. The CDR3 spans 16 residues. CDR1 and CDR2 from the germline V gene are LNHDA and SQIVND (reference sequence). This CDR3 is CASSWGAGGFQETQYF. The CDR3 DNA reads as TGTGCCAGTAGCTGGGGGGCAGGGGGGTTTCAAGAGACCCAGTACTTC.

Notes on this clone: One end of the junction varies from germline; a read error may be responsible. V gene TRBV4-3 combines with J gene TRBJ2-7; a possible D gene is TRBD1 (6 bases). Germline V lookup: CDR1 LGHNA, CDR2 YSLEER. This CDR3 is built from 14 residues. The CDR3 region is CASSPDRWTYEQDF. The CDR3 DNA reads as TGCGCCAGCAGCCCCGACAGGTGGACCTACGAGCAGGACTTC.

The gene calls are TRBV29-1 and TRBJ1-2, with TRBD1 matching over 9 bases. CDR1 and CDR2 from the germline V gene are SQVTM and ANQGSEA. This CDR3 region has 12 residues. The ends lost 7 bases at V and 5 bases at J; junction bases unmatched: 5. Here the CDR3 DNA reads TGCAGCGGGGGACAGGGTGTATATGGCTACACCTTC. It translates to CSGGQGVYGYTF.

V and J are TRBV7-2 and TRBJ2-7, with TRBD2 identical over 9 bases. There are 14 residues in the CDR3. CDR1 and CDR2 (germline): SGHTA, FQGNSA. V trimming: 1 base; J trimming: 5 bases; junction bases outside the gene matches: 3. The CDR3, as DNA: TGTGCCAGCAGCTTAGATGGGACTAGCCACGAGCAGTACTTC. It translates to CASSLDGTSHEQYF. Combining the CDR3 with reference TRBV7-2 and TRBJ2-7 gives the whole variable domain GAGVSQSPSNKVTEKGKDVELRCDPISGHTALYWYRQSLGQGLEFLIYFQGNSAPDKSGLPSDRFSAERTGGSVSTLTIQRTQQEDSAVYLCASSLDGTSHEQYFGPGTRLTVT.

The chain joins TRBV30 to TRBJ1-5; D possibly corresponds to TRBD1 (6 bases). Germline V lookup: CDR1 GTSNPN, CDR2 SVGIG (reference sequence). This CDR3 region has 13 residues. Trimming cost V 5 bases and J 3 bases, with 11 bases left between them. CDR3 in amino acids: CAWSTGFNQPQHF. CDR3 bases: TGTGCCTGGTCTACAGGGTTCAATCAGCCCCAGCATTTT.

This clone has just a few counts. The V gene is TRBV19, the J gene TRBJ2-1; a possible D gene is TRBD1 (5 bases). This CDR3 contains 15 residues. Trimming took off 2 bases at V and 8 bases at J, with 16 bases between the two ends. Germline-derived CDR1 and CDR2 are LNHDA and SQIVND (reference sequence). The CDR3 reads CASSILVGDGHEQFF. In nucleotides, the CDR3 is TGTGCCAGTAGTATACTAGTAGGGGATGGACATGAGCAGTTCTTC.

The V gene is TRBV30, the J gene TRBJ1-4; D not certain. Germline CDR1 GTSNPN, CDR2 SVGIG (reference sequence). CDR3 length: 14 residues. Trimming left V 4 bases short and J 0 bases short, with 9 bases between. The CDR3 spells CAWTGTATNEKLFF. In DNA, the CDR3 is TGTGCCTGGACAGGAACTGCAACTAATGAAAAACTGTTTTTT.

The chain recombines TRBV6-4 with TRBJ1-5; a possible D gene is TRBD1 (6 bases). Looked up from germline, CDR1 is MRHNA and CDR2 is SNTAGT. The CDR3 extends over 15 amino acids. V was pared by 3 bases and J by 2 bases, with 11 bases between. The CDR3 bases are TGTGCCAGCAGTGAGACAGGCGGCGGCAATCAGCCCCAGCATTTT. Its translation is CASSETGGGNQPQHF.

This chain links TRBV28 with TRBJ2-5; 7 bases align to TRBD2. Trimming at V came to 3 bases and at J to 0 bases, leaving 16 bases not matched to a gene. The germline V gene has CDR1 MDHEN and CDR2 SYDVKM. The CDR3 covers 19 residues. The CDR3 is CASSLRMGGWGEYQETQYF. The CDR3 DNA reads TGTGCCAGCAGTTTGCGTATGGGGGGGTGGGGAGAGTACCAAGAGACCCAGTACTTC.

The CDR3 DNA reads TGTGCAAGTCGACAGGGGGTAAACTACAATGAGCAGTTCTTC. This codes for CASRQGVNYNEQFF. The chain joins TRBV27 to TRBJ2-1, with TRBD1 matching 9 bases. CDR3 length equals 14 residues. CDR1 is MNHEY and CDR2 is SMNVEV in the germline V gene (reference sequence).

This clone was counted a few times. The CDR3 coding sequence is TGTGCCAGCAGTGGCAGGGCAGGGAAACCCTACGAGCAGTACTTC. It translates to CASSGRAGKPYEQYF. The J gene is TRBJ2-5, the V gene TRBV2; perhaps TRBD1 as D (5 bases). The J call is uncertain, as TRBJ2-7 better fits the DNA end. Per the germline V gene, CDR1 is SNHLY and CDR2 is FYNNEI. This CDR3 spans 15 amino acids.

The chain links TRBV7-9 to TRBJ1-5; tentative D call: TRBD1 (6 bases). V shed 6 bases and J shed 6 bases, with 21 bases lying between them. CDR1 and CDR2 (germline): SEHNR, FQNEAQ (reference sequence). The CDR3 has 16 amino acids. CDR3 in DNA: TGTGCCAGCAGTAATATCGGGGGGCAGGGCCCTCAGCCCCAGCATTTT. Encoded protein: CASSNIGGQGPQPQHF.